This TCR beta chain was sequenced during a study of blood T cell repertoires in COVID-19. Across the whole study: PBMCs, B-cell-depleted T cells, or T cells provided the cDNA or gDNA that made up the material.

Per the authors' pipeline: Nucleated cell number was recorded as an estimate derived from reference gene primer amplification. Sequencing used immunoSEQ multiplex PCR; TCRdb keeps in-frame clones, though not all of them. V and J calls and clone size are given by that table; D and trimming were obtained from the DNA. Here the sample spans 200,000 to 300,000 clones, approximately 89% being singletons. Adults between roughly 18 and 95 years of age took part from some 25 US areas. Participants were placed into cohorts based on the clinical history they reported. Germline assignment: CDR1 SGHRS and CDR2 YFSETQ. The CDR3 length is 19 residues. The germline V and J ends were trimmed by 0 bases and 1 base, with 22 bases remaining between them.

The rearrangement joins TRBV5-1 to TRBJ1-2, with TRBD1 as a possible D gene (6 bases). The sample comprised PBMCs or T cells enriched from blood (not recorded which). The TCR sequence derives from a woman between 40 and 50 years old with acute COVID-19. As DNA, the CDR3 is TGCGCCAGCAGCTTGGAAGGGGGACGCCCAGGAAAATATAACTATGGCTACACCTTC. Amino acid sequence: CASSLEGGRPGKYNYGYTF.